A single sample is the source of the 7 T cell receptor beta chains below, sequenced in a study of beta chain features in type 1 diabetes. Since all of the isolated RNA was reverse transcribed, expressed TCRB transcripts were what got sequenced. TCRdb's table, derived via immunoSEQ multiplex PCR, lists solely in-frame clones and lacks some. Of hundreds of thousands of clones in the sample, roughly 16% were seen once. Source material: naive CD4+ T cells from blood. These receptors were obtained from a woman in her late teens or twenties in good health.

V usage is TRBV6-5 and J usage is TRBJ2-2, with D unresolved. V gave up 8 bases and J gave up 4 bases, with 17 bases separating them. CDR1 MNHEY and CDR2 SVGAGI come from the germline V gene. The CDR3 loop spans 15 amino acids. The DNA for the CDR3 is TGTGCCAGCTCCCCCTTTGGCGGAATCACCGGGGAGCTGTTTTTT. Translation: CASSPFGGITGELFF.

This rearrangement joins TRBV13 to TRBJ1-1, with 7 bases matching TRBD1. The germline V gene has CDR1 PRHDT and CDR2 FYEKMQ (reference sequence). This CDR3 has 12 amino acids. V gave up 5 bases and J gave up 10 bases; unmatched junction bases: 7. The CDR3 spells CASSRTGARAFF. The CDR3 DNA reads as TGTGCCAGCAGCCGTACAGGGGCCCGAGCTTTCTTT.

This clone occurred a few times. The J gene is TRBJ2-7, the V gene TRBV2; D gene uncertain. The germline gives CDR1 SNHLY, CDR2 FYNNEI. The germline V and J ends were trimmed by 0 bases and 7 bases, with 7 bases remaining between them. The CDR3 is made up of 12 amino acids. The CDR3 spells CASSEARREQYF. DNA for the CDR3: TGTGCCAGCAGTGAAGCCCGCCGAGAGCAGTACTTC. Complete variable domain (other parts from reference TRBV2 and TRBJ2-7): EPEVTQTPSHQVTQMGQEVILRCVPISNHLYFYWYRQILGQKVEFLVSFYNNEISEKSEIFDDQFSVERPDGSNFTLKIRSTKLEDSAMYFCASSEARREQYFGPGTRLTVT.

The CDR3 sequence is CSVGRQNGALNTEAFF. The CDR3 coding sequence is TGCAGCGTTGGGAGACAGAACGGGGCGTTGAACACTGAAGCTTTCTTT. V and J are TRBV29-1 and TRBJ1-1; a possible D gene is TRBD1 (5 bases). The CDR3 loop spans 16 amino acids. From germline, CDR1 is SQVTM and CDR2 ANQGSEA. Trimming removed 4 bases from V and 0 bases from J, with 18 bases in between.

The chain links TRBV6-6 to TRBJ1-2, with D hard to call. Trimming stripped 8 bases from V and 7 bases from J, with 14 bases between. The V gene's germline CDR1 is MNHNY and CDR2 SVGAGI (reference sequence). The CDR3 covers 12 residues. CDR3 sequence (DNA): TGTGCCAGCGGACGTCCAGGCGGTGGCTACACCTTC. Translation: CASGRPGGGYTF.

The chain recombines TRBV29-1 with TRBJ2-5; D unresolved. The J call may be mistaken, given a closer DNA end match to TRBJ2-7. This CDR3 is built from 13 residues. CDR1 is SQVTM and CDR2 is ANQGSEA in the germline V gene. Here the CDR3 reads CSVVAAAKDEQYF. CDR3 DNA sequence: TGCAGCGTTGTGGCAGCCGCCAAGGACGAGCAGTACTTC.

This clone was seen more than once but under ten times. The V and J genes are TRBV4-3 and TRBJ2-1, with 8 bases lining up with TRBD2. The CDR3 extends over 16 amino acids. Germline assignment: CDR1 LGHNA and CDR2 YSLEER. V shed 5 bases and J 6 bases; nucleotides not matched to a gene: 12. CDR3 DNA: TGCGCCAGCAGCTTTAGAGGACTAGCCGAAGGCAATGAGCAGTTCTTC. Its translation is CASSFRGLAEGNEQFF.